This is a list of T cell receptor beta chains from one sample in a study of T cells in localized non-small cell lung cancer. Repertoires were generated with immunoSEQ multiplex PCR, while TCRdb's copy carries only in-frame clones and drops some. The table lists some 51,000 clones, 80% to 90% of them singletons. Sample: peripheral blood, taken before any cancer treatment. Receptors were obtained from a woman between 35 and 70 years old with stage I lung adenocarcinoma. Each CDR3 is given with its conserved first and last residue. A D gene is named only where the DNA matches it firmly. Rows may omit the clone size; those that give it use once, few, many or a size class.

j_gene: TRBJ1-4; abundance: once; v_gene: TRBV6-5; d_gene: .; CDR3nt: TGTGCCACCTCGTCCCTTTCAACTAATGAAAAACTGTTTTTT; CDR3aa: CATSSLSTNEKLFF
j_gene: TRBJ1-4; abundance: .; v_gene: TRBV5-8; d_gene: .; CDR3nt: TGTGCCAGCAGCGTGGGAGTCCTTAAGGAAAAACTGTTTTTT; CDR3aa: CASSVGVLKEKLFF
j_gene: TRBJ1-5; abundance: .; v_gene: TRBV18; d_gene: .; CDR3nt: TGTGCCAGCTCACCAGAGGACCCCTCCATGCTGAGCAATCAGCCCCAGCATTTT; CDR3aa: CASSPEDPSMLSNQPQHF
j_gene: TRBJ1-1; abundance: .; v_gene: TRBV6-5; d_gene: .; CDR3nt: TGTGCCAGCAGTCCCGGCTCGGGAGCCCCGTTGGAGGCTTTCTTT; CDR3aa: CASSPGSGAPLEAFF
j_gene: TRBJ2-2; abundance: .; v_gene: TRBV5-1; d_gene: TRBD2; CDR3nt: TGCGCCAGCAGCTTCAGACTAGCCGAGGGGACCGGGGAGCTGTTTTTT; CDR3aa: CASSFRLAEGTGELFF
j_gene: TRBJ2-5; abundance: .; v_gene: TRBV5-1; d_gene: .; CDR3nt: TGCGCCAGCAGCTTGTCTGGGGGGGCCTTTGAGACCCAGTACTTC; CDR3aa: CASSLSGGAFETQYF
j_gene: TRBJ2-1; abundance: .; v_gene: TRBV7-2; d_gene: TRBD2; CDR3nt: TGTGCCAGCAGCTTAGTAGACGGGGGGGCTGAAGAGCAGTTCTTC; CDR3aa: CASSLVDGGAEEQFF
j_gene: TRBJ2-7; abundance: .; v_gene: TRBV4-1; d_gene: .; CDR3nt: TGCGCCAGCAGCCACGCCGCTGAGGGGGGCGAGCAGTACTTC; CDR3aa: CASSHAAEGGEQYF
j_gene: TRBJ2-3; abundance: .; v_gene: TRBV7-6; d_gene: .; CDR3nt: TGTGCCAGCAGCTTACCCCTGGGGGCAGATACGCAGTATTTT; CDR3aa: CASSLPLGADTQYF
j_gene: TRBJ1-1; abundance: .; v_gene: TRBV5-1; d_gene: .; CDR3nt: TGCGCCAGCAGCGGCCAGGGGAGTGAAGCTTTCTTT; CDR3aa: CASSGQGSEAFF
j_gene: TRBJ2-7; abundance: once; v_gene: TRBV6-1; d_gene: .; CDR3nt: TGTGCCAGCAGTGAAGACAGGGTCGAGCAGTACTTC; CDR3aa: CASSEDRVEQYF
j_gene: TRBJ1-1; abundance: .; v_gene: TRBV9; d_gene: TRBD1; CDR3nt: TGTGCCAGCAGCGCCCCAACCGGGACAGGGGGCTCTGAAGCTTTCTTT; CDR3aa: CASSAPTGTGGSEAFF
j_gene: TRBJ2-2; abundance: .; v_gene: TRBV19; d_gene: TRBD2; CDR3nt: TGTGCCAGTACCGGACTAGCGGTTACCGGGGAGCTGTTTTTT; CDR3aa: CASTGLAVTGELFF
j_gene: TRBJ1-5; abundance: few; v_gene: TRBV10-3; d_gene: .; CDR3nt: TGTGCCATCAGTGACGTAATTAGCAATCAGCCCCAGCATTTT; CDR3aa: CAISDVISNQPQHF
j_gene: TRBJ2-6; abundance: .; v_gene: TRBV15; d_gene: .; CDR3nt: TGTGCCACCAGCTCCCGGGACTCCGCAGACGGGGCCAACGTCCTGACTTTC; CDR3aa: CATSSRDSADGANVLTF
j_gene: TRBJ1-1; abundance: once; v_gene: TRBV7-9; d_gene: .; CDR3nt: TGTGCCAGCAGCTTAGCGGGATCGAGAGTCACTGAAGCTTTCTTT; CDR3aa: CASSLAGSRVTEAFF
j_gene: TRBJ1-3; abundance: .; v_gene: TRBV7-2; d_gene: .; CDR3nt: TGTGCCAGCAGCTGGGATAGCTCTGGAAACACCATATATTTT; CDR3aa: CASSWDSSGNTIYF
j_gene: TRBJ1-6; abundance: .; v_gene: TRBV25-1; d_gene: .; CDR3nt: TGTGCCAGCAGTGTGGTGGGAGGGGAGGTGTCACCCCTCCACTTT; CDR3aa: CASSVVGGEVSPLHF
j_gene: TRBJ2-4; abundance: few; v_gene: TRBV2; d_gene: .; CDR3nt: TGTGCCAGCAGCGTTAACATTCAGTACTTC; CDR3aa: CASSVNIQYF
j_gene: TRBJ1-5; abundance: once; v_gene: TRBV19; d_gene: .; CDR3nt: TGTGCCAGTAGCAGGGCAACCGTGTGGGGAGGTAGCAATCAGCCCCAGCATTTT; CDR3aa: CASSRATVWGGSNQPQHF
j_gene: TRBJ1-2; abundance: .; v_gene: TRBV27; d_gene: TRBD1; CDR3nt: TGTGCCAGCAGTTTATCGGGACAGGGACTGGGTGGCTACACCTTC; CDR3aa: CASSLSGQGLGGYTF
j_gene: TRBJ2-1; abundance: .; v_gene: TRBV7-9; d_gene: .; CDR3nt: TGTGCCAGCAGCTTCACGGTGGATGAGCAGTTCTTC; CDR3aa: CASSFTVDEQFF
j_gene: TRBJ1-1; abundance: .; v_gene: TRBV30; d_gene: .; CDR3nt: TGTGCCTGGAGGTGGGGGGCGATGGTACAAGGGAACACTGAAGCTTTCTTT; CDR3aa: CAWRWGAMVQGNTEAFF
j_gene: TRBJ1-2; abundance: .; v_gene: TRBV6-5; d_gene: .; CDR3nt: TGTGCCAGGGGGGAGAGGGGAAATATTTATGGCTACACCTTC; CDR3aa: CARGERGNIYGYTF
j_gene: TRBJ1-1; abundance: .; v_gene: TRBV6-1; d_gene: .; CDR3nt: TGTGCCAGCAGGAGGCTCTACACTGAAGCTTTCTTT; CDR3aa: CASRRLYTEAFF
j_gene: TRBJ1-2; abundance: .; v_gene: TRBV2; d_gene: .; CDR3nt: TGTGCCAGCACCTGGACACTCAGCTATGGCTACACCTTC; CDR3aa: CASTWTLSYGYTF
j_gene: TRBJ1-1; abundance: .; v_gene: TRBV7-2; d_gene: .; CDR3nt: TGTGCCAGCAGCTTTACAGGGAGGGCCACTGAAGCTTTCTTT; CDR3aa: CASSFTGRATEAFF